This TCR beta chain derives from a study of T and B cells in COVID-19 patients. The sample holds a few counts of this clonotype. TRB rearrangements were amplified by multiplex PCR with BIOMED2 TRB-A/B primers. In TCRdb, the multiplex PCR reads were re-called with MiXCR into one record per CDR3 protein. The sample has about 3,200 distinct CDR3 sequences, more than 25% seen once. Each TRB amplification used about 220-500 ng of genomic DNA from blood. The receptor was derived from a human donor with active COVID-19. Sequenced sample: blood.

Here the CDR3 reads CAIRPQGMGTEAFF. Here the CDR3 DNA reads TGTGCCATCAGGCCTCAGGGGATGGGAACTGAAGCTTTCTTT. This chain uses TRBV10-3 with TRBJ1-1; TRBD1 might be the D (6 bases). CDR3 length: 14 residues. The ends were cut back, 6 bases at V and 5 bases at J, with 16 bases in the middle. Germline V gene lookup returns CDR1 ENHRY and CDR2 SYGVKD.